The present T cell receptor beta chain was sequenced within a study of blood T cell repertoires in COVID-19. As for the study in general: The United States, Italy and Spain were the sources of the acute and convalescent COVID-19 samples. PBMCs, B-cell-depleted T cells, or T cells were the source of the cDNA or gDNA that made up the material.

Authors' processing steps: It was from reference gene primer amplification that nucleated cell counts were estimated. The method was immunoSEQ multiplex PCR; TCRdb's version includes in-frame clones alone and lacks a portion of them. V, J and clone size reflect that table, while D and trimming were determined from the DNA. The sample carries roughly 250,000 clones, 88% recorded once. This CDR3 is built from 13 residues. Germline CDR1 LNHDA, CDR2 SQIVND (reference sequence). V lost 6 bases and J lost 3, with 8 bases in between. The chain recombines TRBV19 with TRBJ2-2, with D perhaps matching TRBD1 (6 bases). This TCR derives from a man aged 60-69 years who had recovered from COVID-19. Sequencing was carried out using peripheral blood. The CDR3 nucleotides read TGTGCCAGTAGAAACAGGGACACCGGGGAGCTGTTTTTT. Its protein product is CASRNRDTGELFF.